The text below deals with one T cell receptor (beta chain). The length of the CDR3 is 14 residues. V was shortened by 4 bases and J by 1 base, with 7 bases between the two germline ends. Germline V gives CDR1 MDHEN, CDR2 SYDVKM. The split of CD4+ cells yielded CD45RA+ naive and CD45RA-negative memory subsets. This sample is drawn from a study of shared clonotypes between healthy human individuals. Sequenced by immunoSEQ multiplex PCR; TCRdb stores in-frame clones only, minus some. The sample records around 2.1 million clones, more than 90% being singletons. Sequenced material: naive CD4+ T cells sorted from blood. Subset here: CD45RA+ positively selected. The sequence was obtained from a man in his late teens or twenties in good health. The chain links TRBV28 to TRBJ1-4; D ambiguous. CDR3 bases: TGTGCCAGCAGTTCGGAGGGAACTAATGAAAAACTGTTTTTT. It is translated as CASSSEGTNEKLFF.